One and the same sample provided the 9 T cell receptor beta chains below, sequenced in a study of shared clonotypes between healthy human individuals. Cells designated naive CD8 were CD45RO-negative and were positively selected for CCR7, with terminally differentiated effector memory CD45RA+ cells excluded. Measured with immunoSEQ multiplex PCR; TCRdb has only the in-frame clones, and not every one. The top ten clones hold approximately 0.1% of a sample with about 610,000 clones, approximately 96% of them seen once. The sample comprised naive CD8+ T cells sorted from blood. These receptors all come from a woman in her thirties in good health.

This clone was detected once. V gene TRBV27 combines with J gene TRBJ2-6, with D tentatively TRBD2 (5 bases). This CDR3 has 15 residues. CDR1 is MNHEY and CDR2 is SMNVEV in the germline V gene (reference sequence). Trimming removed 4 bases from V and 2 bases from J, with 9 bases in between. CDR3 sequence reads: CASSSTRAGANVLTF. The CDR3 bases are TGTGCCAGCAGTTCTACTAGAGCTGGGGCCAACGTCCTGACTTTC.

V and J are TRBV27 and TRBJ2-1, with TRBD1 identical over 9 bases. The germline V gene encodes CDR1 MNHEY and CDR2 SMNVEV (reference sequence). There are 16 residues in the CDR3. V was pared by 5 bases and J by 4 bases, with 9 bases of the junction left unmatched. The chain's CDR3 is CASSTSFGTGYNEQFF. The CDR3 DNA follows: TGTGCCAGCAGTACCTCCTTCGGGACAGGGTACAATGAGCAGTTCTTC.

This chain uses TRBV28 with TRBJ2-3; 14 positions agree with TRBD2. Looked up from germline, CDR1 is MDHEN and CDR2 is SYDVKM. Unmatched junction bases numbered 7, after V lost 5 bases and J lost 6 bases. This CDR3 is 16 amino acids long. The CDR3: CASSPPGLAGEDTQYF. CDR3 DNA sequence: TGTGCCAGCAGTCCCCCGGGACTAGCGGGAGAGGATACGCAGTATTTT.

The gene calls are TRBV5-6 and TRBJ1-3; tentatively, D is TRBD1 (5 bases). The CDR3 is 12 amino acids. Germline V CDR1 and CDR2: SGHDT, YYEEEE. V was trimmed by 4 bases and J by 8 bases, leaving 10 bases between them. This CDR3 is CASSPGGDTIYF. DNA of the CDR3: TGTGCCAGCAGCCCCGGAGGGGACACCATATATTTT.

The V call is TRBV19, the J call TRBJ2-1; D is perhaps TRBD1 (6 bases). V lost 1 base to trimming and J lost 2 bases, with 9 bases between them. The CDR3 runs to 15 residues. CDR1 and CDR2 (germline): LNHDA, SQIVND (reference sequence). In DNA form, the CDR3 reads TGTGCCAGTAGTATAGCCCCAGGGGCCTACAATGAGCAGTTCTTC. Protein product: CASSIAPGAYNEQFF.

The chain recombines TRBV7-8 with TRBJ2-1; no clear D. Germline CDR1 reads SGHVS; CDR2 reads FQNEAQ. The V end was cut by 2 bases, the J end by 6 bases, with 11 bases between. The CDR3 covers 14 residues. CDR3 sequence (DNA): TGTGCCAGCAGCTTACAAGGCAGTCTCAATGAGCAGTTCTTC. Translation: CASSLQGSLNEQFF.

V is TRBV19 and J is TRBJ2-2; D gene ambiguous. CDR3 length: 14 residues. The V and J ends lost 5 bases and 8 bases respectively, with 15 bases between them. The germline V gene has CDR1 LNHDA and CDR2 SQIVND (reference sequence). Here the CDR3 reads CASSFPVLGGELFF. The CDR3 DNA reads TGTGCCAGTAGTTTCCCCGTCCTAGGGGGGGAGCTGTTTTTT.

The rearrangement uses TRBV5-4 and TRBJ2-1; D call uncertain. Germline V gene sequence: CDR1 SGHNT, CDR2 YYREEE (reference sequence). Trimming left V 3 bases short and J 1 base short, with 11 bases between. The CDR3 has 15 residues. CDR3 sequence: CASSSAGQSYNEQFF. The CDR3 DNA sequence: TGTGCCAGCAGCTCGGCCGGTCAATCCTACAATGAGCAGTTCTTC.

V usage is TRBV6-1 and J usage is TRBJ1-1; D remains unclear. The CDR3 totals 16 residues. The germline V gene has CDR1 MNHNS and CDR2 SASEGT. V shed 2 bases and J shed 0 bases, with 13 bases lying between them. The CDR3 loop reads CASSELGWAVNTEAFF. For the CDR3, the DNA is TGTGCCAGCAGTGAACTGGGTTGGGCCGTGAACACTGAAGCTTTCTTT.